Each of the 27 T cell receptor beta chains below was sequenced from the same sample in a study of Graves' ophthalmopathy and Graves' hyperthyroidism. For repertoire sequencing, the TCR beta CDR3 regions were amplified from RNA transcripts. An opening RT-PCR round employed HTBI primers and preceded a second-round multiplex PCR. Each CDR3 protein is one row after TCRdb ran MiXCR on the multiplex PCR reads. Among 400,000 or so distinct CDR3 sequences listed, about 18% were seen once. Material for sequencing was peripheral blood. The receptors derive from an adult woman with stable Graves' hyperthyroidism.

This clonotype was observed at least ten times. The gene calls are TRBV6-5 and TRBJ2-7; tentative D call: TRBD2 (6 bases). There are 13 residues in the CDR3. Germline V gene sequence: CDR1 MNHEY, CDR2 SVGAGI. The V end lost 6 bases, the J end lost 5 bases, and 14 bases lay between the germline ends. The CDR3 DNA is TGTGCCAGCAGGTTAAGTTCGGGAGACGAGCAGTACTTC. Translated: CASRLSSGDEQYF.

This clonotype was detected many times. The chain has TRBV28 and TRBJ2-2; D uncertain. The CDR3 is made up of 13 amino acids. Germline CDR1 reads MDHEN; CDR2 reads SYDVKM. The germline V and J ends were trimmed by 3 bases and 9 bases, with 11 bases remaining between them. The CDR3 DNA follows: TGTGCCAGCAGTTTGCCAACTGGACGGGAGCTGTTTTTT. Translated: CASSLPTGRELFF.

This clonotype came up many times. The CDR3: CASRPTGGDRGNTIYF. The DNA of the CDR3 is TGTGCCAGCAGACCTACAGGGGGCGATAGAGGAAACACCATATATTTT. The J gene is TRBJ1-3, the V gene TRBV12-3 or TRBV12-4; 9 nucleotides line up with TRBD1. Unmatched junction bases numbered 10, after V lost 6 bases and J lost 4 bases. The CDR3 has 16 residues.

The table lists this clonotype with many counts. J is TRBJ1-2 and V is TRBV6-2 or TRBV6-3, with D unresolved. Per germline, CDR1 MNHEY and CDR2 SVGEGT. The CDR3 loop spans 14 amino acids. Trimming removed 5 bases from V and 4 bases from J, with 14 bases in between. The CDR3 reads CASSPGVRSYGYTF. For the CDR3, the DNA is TGTGCCAGCAGTCCGGGAGTCCGGAGCTATGGCTACACCTTC.

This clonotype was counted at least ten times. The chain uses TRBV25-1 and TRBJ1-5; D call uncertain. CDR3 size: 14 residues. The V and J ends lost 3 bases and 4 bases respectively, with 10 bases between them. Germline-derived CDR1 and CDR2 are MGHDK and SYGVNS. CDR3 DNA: TGTGCCAGCAGTGACAACCCGGAGAATCAGCCCCAGCATTTT. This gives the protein CASSDNPENQPQHF.

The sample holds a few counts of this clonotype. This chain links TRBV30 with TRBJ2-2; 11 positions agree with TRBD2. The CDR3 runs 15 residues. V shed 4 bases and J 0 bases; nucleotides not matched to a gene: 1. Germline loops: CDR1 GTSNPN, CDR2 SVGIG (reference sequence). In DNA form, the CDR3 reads TGTGCCTGGACGGGACTAGCGGCGAACACCGGGGAGCTGTTTTTT. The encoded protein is CAWTGLAANTGELFF.

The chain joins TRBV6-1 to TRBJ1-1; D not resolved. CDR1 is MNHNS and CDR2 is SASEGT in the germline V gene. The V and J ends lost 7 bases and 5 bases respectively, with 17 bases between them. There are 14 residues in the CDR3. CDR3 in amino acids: CASIPDGWRTEAFF. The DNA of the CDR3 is TGTGCCAGCATCCCCGACGGATGGCGGACTGAAGCTTTCTTT.

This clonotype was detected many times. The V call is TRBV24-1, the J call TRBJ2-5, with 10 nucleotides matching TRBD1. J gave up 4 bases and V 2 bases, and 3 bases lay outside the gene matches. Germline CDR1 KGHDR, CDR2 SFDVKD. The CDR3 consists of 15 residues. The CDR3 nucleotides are TGTGCCACCAGTGATTCAGGGACAGGGGTAGAGACCCAGTACTTC. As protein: CATSDSGTGVETQYF.

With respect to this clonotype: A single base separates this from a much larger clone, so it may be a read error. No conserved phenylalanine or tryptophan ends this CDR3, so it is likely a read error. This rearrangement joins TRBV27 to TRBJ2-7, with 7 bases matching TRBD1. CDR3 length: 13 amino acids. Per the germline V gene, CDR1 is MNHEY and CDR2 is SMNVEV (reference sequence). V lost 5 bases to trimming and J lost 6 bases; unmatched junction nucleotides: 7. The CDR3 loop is CASSPLGQLEQYY. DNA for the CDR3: TGTGCCAGCAGTCCCCTGGGACAGCTCGAGCAGTACTAC.

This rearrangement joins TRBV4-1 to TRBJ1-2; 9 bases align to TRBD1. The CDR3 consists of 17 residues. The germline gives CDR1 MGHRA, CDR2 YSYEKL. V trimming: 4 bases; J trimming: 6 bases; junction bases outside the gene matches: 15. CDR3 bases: TGCGCCAGCAGCCCGGCCGGTGGGGGGACAGGGAATAATGGCTACACCTTC. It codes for CASSPAGGGTGNNGYTF.

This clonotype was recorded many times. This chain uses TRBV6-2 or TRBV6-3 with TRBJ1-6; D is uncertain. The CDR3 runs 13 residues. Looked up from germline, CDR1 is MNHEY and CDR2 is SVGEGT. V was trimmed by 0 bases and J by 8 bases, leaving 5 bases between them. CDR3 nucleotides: TGTGCCAGCAGTTACTCCGGGGATTCACCCCTCCACTTT. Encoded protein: CASSYSGDSPLHF.

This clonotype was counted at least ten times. CDR3 sequence: CASSQFSGANTGELFF. The CDR3 DNA is TGTGCCAGCAGTCAGTTTAGCGGGGCGAACACCGGGGAGCTGTTTTTT. The chain links TRBV12-3 or TRBV12-4 to TRBJ2-2; 8 bases align to TRBD2. The V and J ends lost 5 bases and 0 bases, in that order; junction bases with no gene match: 5. CDR3 length: 16 amino acids.

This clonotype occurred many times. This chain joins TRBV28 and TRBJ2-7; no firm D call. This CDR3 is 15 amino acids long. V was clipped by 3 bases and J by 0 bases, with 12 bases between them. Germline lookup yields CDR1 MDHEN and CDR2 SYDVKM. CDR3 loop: CASSLNSASSYEQYF. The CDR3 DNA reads TGTGCCAGCAGTTTGAACAGCGCGAGCTCCTACGAGCAGTACTTC.

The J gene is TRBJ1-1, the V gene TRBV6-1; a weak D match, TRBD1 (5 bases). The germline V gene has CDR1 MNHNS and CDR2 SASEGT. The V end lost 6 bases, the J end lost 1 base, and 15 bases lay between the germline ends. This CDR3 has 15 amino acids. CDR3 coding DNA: TGTGCCAGCAGGGCCCAGGGCGGGGAGAACACTGAAGCTTTCTTT. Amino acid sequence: CASRAQGGENTEAFF.

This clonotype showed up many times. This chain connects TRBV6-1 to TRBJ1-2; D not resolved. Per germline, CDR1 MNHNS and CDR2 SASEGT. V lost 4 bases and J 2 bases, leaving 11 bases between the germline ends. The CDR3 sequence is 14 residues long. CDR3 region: CASSVVRTNYGYTF. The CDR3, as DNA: TGTGCCAGCAGTGTAGTCAGGACCAACTATGGCTACACCTTC.

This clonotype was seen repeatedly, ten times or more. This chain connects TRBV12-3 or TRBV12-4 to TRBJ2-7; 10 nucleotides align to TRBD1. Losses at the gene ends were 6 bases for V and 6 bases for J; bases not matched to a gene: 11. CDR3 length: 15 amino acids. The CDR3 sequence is CASSLNRQGASEQYF. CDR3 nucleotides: TGTGCCAGCAGCTTGAACCGACAGGGGGCCAGCGAGCAGTACTTC.

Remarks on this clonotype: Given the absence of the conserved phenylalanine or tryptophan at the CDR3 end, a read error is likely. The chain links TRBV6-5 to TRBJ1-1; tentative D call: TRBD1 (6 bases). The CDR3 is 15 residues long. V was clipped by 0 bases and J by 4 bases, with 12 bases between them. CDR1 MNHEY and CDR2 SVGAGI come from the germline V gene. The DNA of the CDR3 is TGTGCCAGCAGTTACTCATCAGGGGACGTCACTGAAGCTTTCTCT. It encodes CASSYSSGDVTEAFS.

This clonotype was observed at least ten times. The CDR3 loop is CSVEADSENTEAFF. CDR3 sequence (DNA): TGCAGCGTTGAGGCCGACAGCGAGAACACTGAAGCTTTCTTT. The rearrangement links TRBV29-1 to TRBJ1-1; perhaps TRBD1 as D (5 bases). V was pared by 3 bases and J by 1 base, with 12 bases between. The CDR3 is made up of 14 amino acids. The germline CDR1 and CDR2 sequences are SQVTM and ANQGSEA.

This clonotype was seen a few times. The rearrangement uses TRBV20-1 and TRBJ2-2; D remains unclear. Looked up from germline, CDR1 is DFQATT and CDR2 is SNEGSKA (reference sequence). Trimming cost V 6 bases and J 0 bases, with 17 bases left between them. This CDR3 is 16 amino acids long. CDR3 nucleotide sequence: TGCAGTGCCCCCAGTCATGGACCCTCGAACACCGGGGAGCTGTTTTTT. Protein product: CSAPSHGPSNTGELFF.

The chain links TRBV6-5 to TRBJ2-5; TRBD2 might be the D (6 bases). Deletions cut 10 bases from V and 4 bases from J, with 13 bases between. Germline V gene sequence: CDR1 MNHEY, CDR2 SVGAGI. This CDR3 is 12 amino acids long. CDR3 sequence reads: CATTSGVETQYF. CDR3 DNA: TGTGCCACTACCTCGGGGGTAGAGACCCAGTACTTC.

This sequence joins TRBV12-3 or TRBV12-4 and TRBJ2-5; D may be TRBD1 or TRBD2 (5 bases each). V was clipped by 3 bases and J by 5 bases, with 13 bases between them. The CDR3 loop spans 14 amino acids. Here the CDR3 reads CASSFQGWGETQYF. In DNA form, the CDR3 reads TGTGCCAGCAGTTTCCAGGGTTGGGGGGAGACCCAGTACTTC.

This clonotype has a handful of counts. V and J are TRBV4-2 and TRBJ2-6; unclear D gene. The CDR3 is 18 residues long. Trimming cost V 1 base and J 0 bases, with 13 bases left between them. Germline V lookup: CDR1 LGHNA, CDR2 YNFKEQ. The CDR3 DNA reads TGTGCCAGCAGCCAAGCATCTATCCCCTTCTCTGGGGCCAACGTCCTGACTTTC. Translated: CASSQASIPFSGANVLTF.

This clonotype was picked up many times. CDR3 in DNA: TGTGCCAGCAGACGGGACAGCGCCTACGAGCAGTACTTC. Translation gives CASRRDSAYEQYF. This chain uses TRBV7-9 with TRBJ2-7; 7 bases align to TRBD1. Looked up from germline, CDR1 is SEHNR and CDR2 is FQNEAQ (reference sequence). The CDR3 sequence is 13 residues long. Germline trimming cut 6 bases from V and 2 bases from J; bases unmatched to any gene: 4.

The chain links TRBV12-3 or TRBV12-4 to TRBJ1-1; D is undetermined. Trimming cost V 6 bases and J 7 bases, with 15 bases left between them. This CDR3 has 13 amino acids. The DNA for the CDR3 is TGTGCCAGCAGCCGTACAGAGTTCCGTGAAGCTTTCTTT. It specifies CASSRTEFREAFF.

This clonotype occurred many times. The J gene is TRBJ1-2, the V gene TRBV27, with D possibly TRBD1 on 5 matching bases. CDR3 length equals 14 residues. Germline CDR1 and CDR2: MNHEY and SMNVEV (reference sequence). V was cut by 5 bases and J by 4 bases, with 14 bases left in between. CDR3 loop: CASSMGRTLYGYTF. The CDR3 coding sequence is TGTGCCAGCAGTATGGGACGAACCCTCTATGGCTACACCTTC.

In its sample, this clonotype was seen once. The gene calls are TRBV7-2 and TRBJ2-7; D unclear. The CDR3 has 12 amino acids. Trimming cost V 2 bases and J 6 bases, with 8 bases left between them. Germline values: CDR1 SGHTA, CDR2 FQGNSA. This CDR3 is CASSLRFSEQYF. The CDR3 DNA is TGTGCCAGCAGCTTAAGGTTCTCCGAGCAGTACTTC.

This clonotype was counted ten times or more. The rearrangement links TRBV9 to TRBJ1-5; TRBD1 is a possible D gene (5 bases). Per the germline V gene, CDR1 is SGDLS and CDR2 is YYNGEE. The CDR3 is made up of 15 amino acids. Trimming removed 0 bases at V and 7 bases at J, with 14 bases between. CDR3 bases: TGTGCCAGCAGCGTAGGAGGGGAAGGATGGCAGCCCCAGCATTTT. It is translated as CASSVGGEGWQPQHF.